Presented here are 10 T cell receptor beta chains from one specimen sequenced in a study of blood T cell repertoires in COVID-19. TCRdb's table, derived via immunoSEQ multiplex PCR, lists solely in-frame clones and lacks some. The sample has approximately 150,000 clones; roughly 87% are singletons. Specimen: peripheral blood. These receptors all come from a human donor in a cohort sampled during active COVID-19.

This rearrangement joins TRBV10-3 to TRBJ2-1; 8 bases line up with TRBD2. The V and J ends lost 3 bases and 3 bases, in that order; junction bases with no gene match: 13. This CDR3 contains 18 residues. Germline V gene lookup returns CDR1 ENHRY and CDR2 SYGVKD. CDR3 sequence (DNA): TGTGCCATCAGTGACCCCACCGTAGCGGGAAGAAGCTACAATGAGCAGTTCTTC. This translates into CAISDPTVAGRSYNEQFF.

The V call is TRBV9, the J call TRBJ1-2; the D gene is possibly TRBD1 (6 bases). Germline assignment: CDR1 SGDLS and CDR2 YYNGEE. Deletions cut 2 bases from V and 1 base from J, with 12 bases between. This CDR3 region has 15 residues. The CDR3 DNA sequence: TGTGCCAGCAGCGTTTGGGGGGGCGATAACTATGGCTACACCTTC. This encodes CASSVWGGDNYGYTF.

The chain uses TRBV5-1 and TRBJ2-5; the D gene is possibly TRBD2 (6 bases). The CDR3 spans 15 residues. The V and J ends lost 4 bases and 1 base respectively, with 14 bases between them. Germline V lookup: CDR1 SGHRS, CDR2 YFSETQ. DNA for the CDR3: TGCGCCAGCAGCCGGGGGACTCGGGCCCAAGAGACCCAGTACTTC. Its translation is CASSRGTRAQETQYF.

This chain joins TRBV10-1 and TRBJ2-7; 10 bases agree with TRBD1. V lost 3 bases and J lost 6; bases outside the gene matches: 14. Germline V gives CDR1 WNHNN, CDR2 SYGVQD (reference sequence). This CDR3 is built from 17 residues. The CDR3 DNA reads TGCGCCAGCAGTGACCAGGATTGGACAGGGGGTTCTGGCGAGCAGTACTTC. This codes for CASSDQDWTGGSGEQYF.

The DNA of the CDR3 is TGCGCCAGCAGCTGGGACGGACAGACCTACGAGCAGTACTTC. This translates into CASSWDGQTYEQYF. The J gene is TRBJ2-7, the V gene TRBV5-1; a possible D gene is TRBD1 (6 bases). Germline CDR1 and CDR2: SGHRS and YFSETQ. The CDR3 covers 14 residues. Between the trimmed V and J ends, which lost 3 bases and 2 bases, there was a span of 12 bases.

The rearrangement joins TRBV7-9 to TRBJ1-2; D unclear. Trimming cost V 11 bases and J 5 bases, with 21 bases left between them. Per germline, CDR1 SEHNR and CDR2 FQNEAQ (reference sequence). This CDR3 spans 14 amino acids. The CDR3 DNA reads as TGTGCCGTAACTATGGGCTCATCGGGGTATGGCTACACCTTC. It codes for CAVTMGSSGYGYTF. Supplemented by reference TRBV7-9 and TRBJ1-2, the full variable domain reads DTGVSQNPRHKITKRGQNVTFRCDPISEHNRLYWYRQTLGQGPEFLTYFQNEAQLEKSRLLSDRFSAERPKGSFSTLEIQRTEQGDSAMYLCAVTMGSSGYGYTFGSGTRLTVV.

The chain employs TRBV7-2 and TRBJ1-1, with 8 nucleotides matching TRBD1. CDR1 is SGHTA, CDR2 FQGNSA, per germline. The CDR3 spans 15 residues. Trimming took 2 bases from V and 4 from J; bases not matched to a gene: 6. The CDR3 coding sequence is TGTGCCAGCAGCTTAATGGACAGGGACGGCACTGAAGCTTTCTTT. Translating gives CASSLMDRDGTEAFF. Using reference TRBV7-2 and TRBJ1-1 for the parts outside the CDR3, the full variable domain is GAGVSQSPSNKVTEKGKDVELRCDPISGHTALYWYRQSLGQGLEFLIYFQGNSAPDKSGLPSDRFSAERTGGSVSTLTIQRTQQEDSAVYLCASSLMDRDGTEAFFGQGTRLTVV.

This chain links TRBV19 with TRBJ2-2, with TRBD2 matching over 9 bases. The germline CDR1 and CDR2 sequences are LNHDA and SQIVND (reference sequence). The CDR3 spans 15 residues. V lost 6 bases, J lost 7 bases, and 9 bases stayed unmatched. CDR3 nucleotides: TGTGCCAGTAGACTTAGCGGGAGAAAAATCGGGGAGCTGTTTTTT. It is translated as CASRLSGRKIGELFF.

In nucleotides, the CDR3 is TGCGCCAGCAGCTTGAGCGTCCCGAACAATGAGCAGTTCTTC. As protein: CASSLSVPNNEQFF. V gene TRBV5-1 combines with J gene TRBJ2-1, with D unresolved. The germline CDR1 and CDR2 sequences are SGHRS and YFSETQ. The CDR3 totals 14 residues. V lost 1 base, J lost 5 bases, and 10 bases lay in between.

Only a few counts were recorded for this clone. V gene TRBV27 combines with J gene TRBJ1-6; D is uncertain. Germline V gives CDR1 MNHEY, CDR2 SMNVEV (reference sequence). V dropped 5 bases and J dropped 6 bases, with 14 bases sitting between them. The CDR3 covers 15 residues. This CDR3 is CASSPTYRGNSPLHF. CDR3 bases: TGTGCCAGCAGTCCCACCTATCGTGGTAATTCACCCCTCCACTTT.